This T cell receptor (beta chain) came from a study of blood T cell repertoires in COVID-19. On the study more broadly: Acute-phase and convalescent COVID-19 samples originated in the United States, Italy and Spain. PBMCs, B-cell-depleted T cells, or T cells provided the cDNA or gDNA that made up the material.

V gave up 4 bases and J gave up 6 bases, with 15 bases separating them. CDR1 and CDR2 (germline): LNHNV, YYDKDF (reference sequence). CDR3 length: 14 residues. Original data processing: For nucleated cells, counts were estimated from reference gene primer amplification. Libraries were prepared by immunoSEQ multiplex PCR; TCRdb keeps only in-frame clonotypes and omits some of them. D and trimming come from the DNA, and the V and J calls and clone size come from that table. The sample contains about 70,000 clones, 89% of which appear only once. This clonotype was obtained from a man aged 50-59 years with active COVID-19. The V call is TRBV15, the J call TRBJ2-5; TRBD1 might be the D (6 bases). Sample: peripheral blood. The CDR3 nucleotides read TGTGCCACCAGCAAACCCGCGCAGGGGAAGACCCAGTACTTC. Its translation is CATSKPAQGKTQYF.